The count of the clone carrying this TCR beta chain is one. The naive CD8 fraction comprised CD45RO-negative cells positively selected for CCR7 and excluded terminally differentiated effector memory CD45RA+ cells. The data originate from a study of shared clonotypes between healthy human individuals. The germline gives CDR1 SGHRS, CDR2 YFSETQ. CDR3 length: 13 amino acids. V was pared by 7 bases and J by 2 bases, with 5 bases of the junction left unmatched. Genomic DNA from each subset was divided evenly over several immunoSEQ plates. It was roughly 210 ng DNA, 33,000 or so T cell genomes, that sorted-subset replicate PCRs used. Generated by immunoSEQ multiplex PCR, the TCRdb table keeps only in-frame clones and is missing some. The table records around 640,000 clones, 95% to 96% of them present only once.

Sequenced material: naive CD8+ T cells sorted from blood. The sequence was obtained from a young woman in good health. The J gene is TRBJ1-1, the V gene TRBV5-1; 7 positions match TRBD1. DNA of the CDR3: TGCGCCAGCTCCCAGGGGGTTAACACTGAAGCTTTCTTT. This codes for CASSQGVNTEAFF.